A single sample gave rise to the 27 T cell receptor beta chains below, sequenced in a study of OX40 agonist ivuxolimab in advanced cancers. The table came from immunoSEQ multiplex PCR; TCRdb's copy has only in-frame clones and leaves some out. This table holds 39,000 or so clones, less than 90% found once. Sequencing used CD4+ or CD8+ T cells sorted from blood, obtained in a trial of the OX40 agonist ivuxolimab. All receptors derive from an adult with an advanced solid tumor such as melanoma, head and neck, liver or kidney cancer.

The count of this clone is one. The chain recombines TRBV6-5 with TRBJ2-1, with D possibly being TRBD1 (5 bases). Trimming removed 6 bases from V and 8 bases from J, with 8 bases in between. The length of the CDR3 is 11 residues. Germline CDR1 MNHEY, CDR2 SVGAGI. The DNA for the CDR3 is TGTGCCAGCAGCAGGGCGTATGAGCAGTTCTTC. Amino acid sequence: CASSRAYEQFF.

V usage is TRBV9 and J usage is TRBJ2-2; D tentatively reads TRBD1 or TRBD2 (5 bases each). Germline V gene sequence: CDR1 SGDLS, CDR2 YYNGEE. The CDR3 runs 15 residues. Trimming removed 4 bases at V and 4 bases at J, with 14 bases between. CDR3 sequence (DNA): TGTGCCAGCAGCCTCCGGGACGTACTCACCGGGGAGCTGTTTTTT. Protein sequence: CASSLRDVLTGELFF.

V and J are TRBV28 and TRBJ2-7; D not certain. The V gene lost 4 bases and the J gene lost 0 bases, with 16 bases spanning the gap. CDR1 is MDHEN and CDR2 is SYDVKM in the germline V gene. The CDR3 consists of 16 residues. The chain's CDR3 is CASSSLGRLSSYEQYF. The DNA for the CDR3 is TGTGCCAGCAGTTCCCTCGGACGGCTGAGCTCCTACGAGCAGTACTTC. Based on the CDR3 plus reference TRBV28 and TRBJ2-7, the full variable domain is DVKVTQSSRYLVKRTGEKVFLECVQDMDHENMFWYRQDPGLGLRLIYFSYDVKMKEKGDIPEGYSVSREKKERFSLILESASTNQTSMYLCASSSLGRLSSYEQYFGPGTRLTVT.

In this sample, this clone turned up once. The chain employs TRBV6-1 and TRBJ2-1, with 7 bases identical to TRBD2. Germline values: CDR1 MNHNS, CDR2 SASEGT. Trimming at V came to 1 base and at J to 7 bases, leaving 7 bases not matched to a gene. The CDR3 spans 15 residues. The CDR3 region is CASSEVGQGGNEQFF. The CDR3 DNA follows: TGTGCCAGCAGTGAAGTGGGCCAGGGAGGGAATGAGCAGTTCTTC.

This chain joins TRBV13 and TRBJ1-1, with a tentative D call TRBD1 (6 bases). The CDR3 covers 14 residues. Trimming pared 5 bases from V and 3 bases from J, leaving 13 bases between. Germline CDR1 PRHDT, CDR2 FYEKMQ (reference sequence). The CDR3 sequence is CASSRRGYDTEAFF. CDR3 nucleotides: TGTGCCAGCAGCCGCAGGGGCTATGACACTGAAGCTTTCTTT.

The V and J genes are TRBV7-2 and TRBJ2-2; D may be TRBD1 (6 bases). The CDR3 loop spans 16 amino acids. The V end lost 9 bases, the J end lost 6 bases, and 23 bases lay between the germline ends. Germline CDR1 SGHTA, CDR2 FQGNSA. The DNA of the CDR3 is TGTGCCAGTATCCGGGACACCCGAGGTGGCGCCGGGGAGCTGTTTTTT. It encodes CASIRDTRGGAGELFF.

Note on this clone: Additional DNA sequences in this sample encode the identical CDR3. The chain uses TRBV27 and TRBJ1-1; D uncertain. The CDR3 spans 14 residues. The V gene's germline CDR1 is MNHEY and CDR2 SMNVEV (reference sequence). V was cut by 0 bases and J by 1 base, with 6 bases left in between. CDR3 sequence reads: CASSLSRGNTEAFF. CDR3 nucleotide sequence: TGTGCCAGCAGTTTATCACGGGGGAACACTGAAGCTTTCTTT.

The CDR3 protein is CASSPAPSGYEQYF. The DNA for the CDR3 is TGTGCCAGCAGTCCAGCCCCTAGCGGCTACGAGCAGTACTTC. The chain carries TRBV27 and TRBJ2-7, with 7 bases fitting TRBD2. Germline V lookup: CDR1 MNHEY, CDR2 SMNVEV (reference sequence). The CDR3 runs to 14 residues. J gave up 3 bases and V 5 bases, and 7 bases lay outside the gene matches.

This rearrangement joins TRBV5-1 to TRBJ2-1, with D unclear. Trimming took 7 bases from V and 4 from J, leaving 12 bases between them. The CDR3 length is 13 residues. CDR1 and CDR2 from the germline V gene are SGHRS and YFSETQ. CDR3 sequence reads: CASSIRDYNEQFF. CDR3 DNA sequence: TGCGCCAGCTCTATACGAGATTACAATGAGCAGTTCTTC.

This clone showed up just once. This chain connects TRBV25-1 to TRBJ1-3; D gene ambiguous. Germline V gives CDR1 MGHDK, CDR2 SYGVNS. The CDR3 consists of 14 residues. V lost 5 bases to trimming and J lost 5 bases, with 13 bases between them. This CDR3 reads CASSSTAARNTIYF. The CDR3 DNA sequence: TGTGCCAGCAGTTCCACAGCGGCCAGAAACACCATATATTTT.

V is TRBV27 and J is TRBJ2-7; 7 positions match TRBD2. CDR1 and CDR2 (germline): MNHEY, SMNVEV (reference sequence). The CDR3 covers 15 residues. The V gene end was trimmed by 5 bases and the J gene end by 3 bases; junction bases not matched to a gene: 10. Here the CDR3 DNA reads TGTGCCAGCAGTGTCCGCCTCGGGAGGAACTACGAGCAGTACTTC. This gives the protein CASSVRLGRNYEQYF.

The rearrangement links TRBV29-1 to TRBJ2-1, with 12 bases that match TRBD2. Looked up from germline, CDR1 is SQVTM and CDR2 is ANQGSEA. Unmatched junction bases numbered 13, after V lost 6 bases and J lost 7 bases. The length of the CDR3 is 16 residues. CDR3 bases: TGCAGCGTCCGAGCCACTAGCGGGGGGCGTATGAATGAGCAGTTCTTC. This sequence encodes CSVRATSGGRMNEQFF.

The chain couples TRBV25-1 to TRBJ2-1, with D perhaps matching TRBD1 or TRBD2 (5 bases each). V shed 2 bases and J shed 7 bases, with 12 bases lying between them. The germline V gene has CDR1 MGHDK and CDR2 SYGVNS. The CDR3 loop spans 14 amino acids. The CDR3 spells CASSEKSWGNEQFF. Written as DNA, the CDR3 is TGTGCCAGCAGTGAAAAATCTTGGGGGAATGAGCAGTTCTTC.

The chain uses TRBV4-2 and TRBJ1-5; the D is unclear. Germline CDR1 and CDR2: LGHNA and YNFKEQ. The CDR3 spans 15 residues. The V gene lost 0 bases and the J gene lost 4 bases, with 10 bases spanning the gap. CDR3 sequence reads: CASSQDMTGNQPQHF. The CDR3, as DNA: TGTGCCAGCAGCCAAGATATGACGGGGAATCAGCCCCAGCATTTT.

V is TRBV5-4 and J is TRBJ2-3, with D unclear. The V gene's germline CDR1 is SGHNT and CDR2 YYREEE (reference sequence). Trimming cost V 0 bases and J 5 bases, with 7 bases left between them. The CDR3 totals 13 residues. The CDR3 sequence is CASSLGGLDTQYF. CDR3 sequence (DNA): TGTGCCAGCAGCTTGGGAGGCTTAGATACGCAGTATTTT.

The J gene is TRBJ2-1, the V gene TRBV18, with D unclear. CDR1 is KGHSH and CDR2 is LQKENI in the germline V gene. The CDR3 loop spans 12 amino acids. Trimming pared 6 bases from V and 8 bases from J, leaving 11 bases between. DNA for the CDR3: TGTGCCAGCTCTTACGAGCTCGATGAGCAGTTCTTC. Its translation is CASSYELDEQFF.

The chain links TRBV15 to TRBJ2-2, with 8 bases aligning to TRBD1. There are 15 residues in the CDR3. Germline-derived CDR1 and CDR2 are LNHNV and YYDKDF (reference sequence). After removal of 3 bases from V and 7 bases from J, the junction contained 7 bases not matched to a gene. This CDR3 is CATSSNRGLNGELFF. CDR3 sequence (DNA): TGTGCCACCAGCAGTAACAGGGGGTTGAACGGGGAGCTGTTTTTT.

The CDR3 bases are TGTGCCAGCAGCGTAGCTCTGTCTGGGGCCAACGTCCTGACTTTC. Translating it yields CASSVALSGANVLTF. The chain uses TRBV9 and TRBJ2-6; D is uncertain. V was cut by 0 bases and J by 1 base, with 5 bases left in between. The V gene's germline CDR1 is SGDLS and CDR2 YYNGEE. This CDR3 spans 15 amino acids.

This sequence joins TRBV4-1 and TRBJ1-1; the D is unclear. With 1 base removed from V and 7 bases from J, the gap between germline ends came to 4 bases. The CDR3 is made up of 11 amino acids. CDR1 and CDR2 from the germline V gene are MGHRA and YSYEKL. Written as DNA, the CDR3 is TGCGCCAGCAGCCAAGGAATTGAAGCTTTCTTT. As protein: CASSQGIEAFF.

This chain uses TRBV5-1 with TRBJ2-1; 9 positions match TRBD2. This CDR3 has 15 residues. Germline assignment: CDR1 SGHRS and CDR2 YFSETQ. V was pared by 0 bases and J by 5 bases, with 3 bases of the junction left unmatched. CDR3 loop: CASSLVLAGDNEQFF. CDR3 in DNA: TGCGCCAGCAGCTTGGTTTTAGCGGGAGACAATGAGCAGTTCTTC.

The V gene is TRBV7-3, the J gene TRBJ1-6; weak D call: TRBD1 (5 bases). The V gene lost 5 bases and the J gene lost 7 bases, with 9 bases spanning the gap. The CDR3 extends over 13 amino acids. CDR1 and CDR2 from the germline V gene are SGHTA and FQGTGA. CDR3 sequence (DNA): TGTGCCAGCAGCGGGACGACGAATTCACCCCTCCACTTT. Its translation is CASSGTTNSPLHF. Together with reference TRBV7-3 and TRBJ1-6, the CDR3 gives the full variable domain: GAGVSQTPSNKVTEKGKYVELRCDPISGHTALYWYRQSLGQGPEFLIYFQGTGAADDSGLPNDRFFAVRPEGSVSTLKIQRTERGDSAVYLCASSGTTNSPLHFGNGTRLTVT.

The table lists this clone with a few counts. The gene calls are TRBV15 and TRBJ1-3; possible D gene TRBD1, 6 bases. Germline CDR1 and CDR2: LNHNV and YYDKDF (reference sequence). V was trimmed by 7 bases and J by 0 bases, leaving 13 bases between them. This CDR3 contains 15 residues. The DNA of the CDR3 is TGTGCCACCATGTCGGACAGCTCCTCTGGAAACACCATATATTTT. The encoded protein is CATMSDSSSGNTIYF.

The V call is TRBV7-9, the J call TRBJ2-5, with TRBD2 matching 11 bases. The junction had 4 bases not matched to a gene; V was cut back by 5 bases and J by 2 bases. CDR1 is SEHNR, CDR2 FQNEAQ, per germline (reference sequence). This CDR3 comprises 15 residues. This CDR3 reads CASSTGTSGQETQYF. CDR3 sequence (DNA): TGTGCCAGCAGCACCGGGACTAGCGGACAAGAGACCCAGTACTTC.

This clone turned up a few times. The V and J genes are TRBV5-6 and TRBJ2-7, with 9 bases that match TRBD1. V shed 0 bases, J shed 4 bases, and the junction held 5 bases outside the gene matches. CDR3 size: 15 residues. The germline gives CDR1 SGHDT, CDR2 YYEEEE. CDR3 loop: CASSLDGTGRYEQYF. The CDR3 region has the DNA TGTGCCAGCAGCTTGGATGGGACAGGGAGGTACGAGCAGTACTTC.

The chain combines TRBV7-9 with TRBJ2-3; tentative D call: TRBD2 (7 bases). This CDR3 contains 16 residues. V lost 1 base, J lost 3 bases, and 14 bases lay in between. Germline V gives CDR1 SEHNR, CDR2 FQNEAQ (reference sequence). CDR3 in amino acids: CASSLGGGAVTDTQYF. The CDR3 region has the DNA TGTGCCAGCAGCTTAGGCGGGGGCGCGGTTACAGATACGCAGTATTTT.

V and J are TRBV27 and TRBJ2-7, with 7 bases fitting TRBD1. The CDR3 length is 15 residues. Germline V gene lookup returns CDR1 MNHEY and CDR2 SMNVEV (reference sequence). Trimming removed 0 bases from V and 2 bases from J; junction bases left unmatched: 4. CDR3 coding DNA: TGTGCCAGCAGTTTATCGTACAGGGGCGCCTACGAGCAGTACTTC. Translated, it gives CASSLSYRGAYEQYF.

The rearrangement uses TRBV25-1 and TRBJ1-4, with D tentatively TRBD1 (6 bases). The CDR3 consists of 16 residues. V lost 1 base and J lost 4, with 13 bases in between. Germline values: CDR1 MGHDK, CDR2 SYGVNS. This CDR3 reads CASSEFGGPLNEKLFF. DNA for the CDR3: TGTGCCAGCAGTGAATTTGGGGGGCCTCTTAATGAAAAACTGTTTTTT.